This entry concerns a single T cell receptor (beta chain). Its specificity is unknown. Possible read error: a much larger clone is one base away. The missing conserved phenylalanine or tryptophan at the end of this CDR3 makes a read error likely. This sample is part of a study of Graves' ophthalmopathy and Graves' hyperthyroidism. Findings and limits, study-wide: Detected in blood as well were most expanded thyroid clonotypes with frequency above 0.001. Stable hyperthyroidism and ophthalmopathy were told apart by a 13-signature model, which achieved 85% to 90% sensitivity and more than 75% specificity.

TCR beta CDR3 regions were amplified from RNA transcripts. Amplification began with first-round RT-PCR using HTBI primers, then second-round multiplex PCR was performed. TCRdb itself ran the multiplex PCR reads through MiXCR, one entry per CDR3 protein. The sample consists of around 660,000 distinct CDR3 sequences, over 40% of them appearing once. After removal of 6 bases from V and 5 bases from J, the junction contained 7 bases not matched to a gene. The CDR3 sequence is 13 residues long. The germline CDR1 and CDR2 sequences are DFQATT and SNEGSKA (reference sequence). This receptor was identified in an adult man with Graves' ophthalmopathy. Sequencing was carried out using peripheral blood. This rearrangement joins TRBV20-1 to TRBJ2-5, with 9 positions matching TRBD1. CDR3 loop: CSATGTGWETQYC. DNA of the CDR3: TGCAGTGCCACCGGGACAGGGTGGGAGACCCAGTACTGC.